This T cell receptor beta chain comes out of a study of T cells after yellow fever vaccination. Background on the study: Fractions with few cells were prepared using SMART-Seq v4 Ultra Low Input.

The ends were cut back, 4 bases at V and 5 bases at J, with 15 bases in the middle. Germline lookup yields CDR1 MGHDK and CDR2 SYGVNS. The CDR3 loop spans 14 amino acids. TCRdb itself ran the 5' RACE reads through MiXCR, one entry per CDR3 protein. Of 450,000 to 550,000 distinct CDR3 sequences listed, 15% to 20% are singletons. The source is a man aged 30 to 39 who received the YFV17D yellow fever vaccine. This chain uses TRBV25-1 with TRBJ2-7; D may be TRBD1 or TRBD2 (7 bases each). The specimen comprised PBMCs, sampled 15 days after the yellow fever booster vaccination. The CDR3 coding sequence is TGTGCCAGCAGTGGCGGGGAGGGGGCCGACGAGCAGTACTTC. This encodes CASSGGEGADEQYF.